Listed below are T cell receptor beta chains from one sample, sequenced in a study of OX40 agonist ivuxolimab in advanced cancers. Some clones are missing from TCRdb's copy, which holds only in-frame ones; the method was immunoSEQ multiplex PCR. The sample comprises about 51,000 clones, around 81% of which are singletons, and over 3% rests with the top ten. This material consisted of CD4+ or CD8+ T cells sorted from blood, taken in a trial of the OX40 agonist ivuxolimab. The receptors were gathered from an adult with an advanced solid tumor such as melanoma, head and neck, liver or kidney cancer. Each CDR3 is given with its conserved first and last residue. Fields, in order: D gene, J gene, clone size, V gene, CDR3 protein, CDR3 DNA. The D gene is left open where the match is weak. Not all rows give a size; the values are once, few, many and, for expanded clones, a class.

>-|TRBJ1-4|-|TRBV6-1
CASSGQRHEKLFF
TGTGCCAGCAGTGGACAGAGGCATGAAAAACTGTTTTTT
>-|TRBJ2-7|once|TRBV21-1
CASSQNRGLRDEQYF
TGTGCCAGCAGCCAGAACAGGGGGTTACGAGACGAGCAGTACTTC
>TRBD1|TRBJ1-2|-|TRBV6-1
CASSVGTGLNYGYTF
TGTGCCAGCAGTGTAGGGACAGGACTTAACTATGGCTACACCTTC
>TRBD2|TRBJ2-3|-|TRBV11-1
CASSSTSASTDTQYF
TGTGCCAGCAGCAGTACTAGCGCCAGCACAGATACGCAGTATTTT
>-|TRBJ1-4|-|TRBV7-9
CASSLALGGVGEKLFF
TGTGCCAGCAGCTTAGCGCTGGGGGGCGTCGGTGAAAAACTGTTTTTT
>-|TRBJ2-5|-|TRBV19
CASSISTGLKQYF
TGTGCCAGTAGTATATCAACGGGACTCAAGCAGTACTTC
>-|TRBJ1-1|-|TRBV18
CVSSPGKTVNTEAFF
TGTGTCAGCTCACCAGGGAAGACGGTGAACACTGAAGCTTTCTTT
>-|TRBJ2-7|-|TRBV13
CASSGGIFGGTYEQYF
TGTGCCAGCAGCGGCGGGATTTTTGGGGGCACCTACGAGCAGTACTTC
>-|TRBJ1-4|-|TRBV9
CASSVGWGNSEKLFF
TGTGCCAGCAGCGTAGGGTGGGGGAATAGCGAAAAACTGTTTTTT
>TRBD1|TRBJ2-1|-|TRBV7-3
CASSLTGDSRQFF
TGTGCCAGCAGCTTAACTGGGGACAGCAGGCAGTTCTTC
>TRBD1|TRBJ1-1|-|TRBV19
CASRTTGQGVAEAFF
TGTGCCAGTAGGACAACCGGACAGGGGGTCGCTGAAGCTTTCTTT
>-|TRBJ1-2|-|TRBV19
CASSMQGFYGYTF
TGTGCCAGTAGTATGCAGGGCTTCTATGGCTACACCTTC
>TRBD1|TRBJ2-1|-|TRBV5-1
CASSLRGQSLGNEQFF
TGCGCCAGCAGCTTGAGGGGACAGAGCCTTGGGAATGAGCAGTTCTTC
>-|TRBJ1-2|once|TRBV4-1
CASSQTGLQPYGYTF
TGCGCCAGCAGCCAAACGGGACTCCAACCCTATGGCTACACCTTC
>-|TRBJ1-2|-|TRBV7-3
CASSLSMFNGYTF
TGTGCCAGCAGCTTATCGATGTTTAATGGCTACACCTTC
>-|TRBJ2-7|-|TRBV6-6
CASSYRGGEQYF
TGTGCCAGCAGTTACCGGGGCGGCGAGCAGTACTTC
>-|TRBJ2-1|-|TRBV11-2
CASSLDAVGEQFF
TGTGCCAGCAGCTTAGATGCCGTGGGGGAGCAGTTCTTC
>TRBD1|TRBJ2-4|-|TRBV28
CASSETGLAKNIQYF
TGTGCCAGCAGTGAGACAGGGTTAGCCAAAAACATTCAGTACTTC
>-|TRBJ2-3|-|TRBV4-1
CASSQESGRATDTQYF
TGCGCCAGCAGCCAAGAATCGGGAAGGGCAACAGATACGCAGTATTTT
>TRBD2|TRBJ2-2|few|TRBV9
CASSTTSRGSNTGELFF
TGTGCCAGCAGCACCACCTCGCGGGGGTCGAACACCGGGGAGCTGTTTTTT
>-|TRBJ1-4|once|TRBV11-3
CASSLLGYEKLFF
TGTGCCAGCAGCTTATTGGGATATGAAAAACTGTTTTTT
>-|TRBJ1-1|-|TRBV25-1
CASSEGIGLEAFF
TGTGCCAGCAGTGAGGGAATAGGGCTAGAAGCTTTCTTT
>TRBD2|TRBJ2-5|-|TRBV6-6
CASSLAGETQYF
TGTGCCAGTTCTCTAGCGGGAGAGACCCAGTACTTC
>-|TRBJ2-5|-|TRBV7-2
CASSLGQKETQYF
TGTGCCAGCAGCTTAGGGCAGAAAGAGACCCAGTACTTC
>-|TRBJ1-1|-|TRBV4-3
CASSQDSRPTEAFF
TGCGCCAGCAGCCAAGATTCTCGACCGACTGAAGCTTTCTTT
>-|TRBJ1-6|-|TRBV7-9
CASSLAGGPLHF
TGTGCCAGCAGCTTAGCGGGGGGACCCCTCCACTTT